A selection of T cell receptor beta chains follows, all from one sample in a study of CD8 T cells in ankylosing spondylitis. MiXCR was run by TCRdb on the 5' RACE reads, yielding one entry per CDR3 protein. The sample consists of approximately 240,000 distinct CDR3 sequences, roughly 25% of them appearing once. Specimen: blood, either unsorted or a sorted T cell fraction (not recorded which). All receptors derive from a male donor with ankylosing spondylitis or in good health (not recorded which). CDR3s include the opening cysteine and the closing phenylalanine or tryptophan. Each record gives: D gene, V gene, J gene, clone size, CDR3 DNA, CDR3 protein. The D gene is left open where the match is weak. The size of a clone is reported for some rows only, either as once, few or many, or as a class for expanded clones.

NA	TRBV12-3/TRBV12-4	TRBJ1-2	many	TGTGCCAGCAGTTTAGAGCAAGGAATTCGCTACACCTTC	CASSLEQGIRYTF
NA	TRBV29-1	TRBJ1-1	many	TGCAGCGTTCGTAAGGGTAGGGACACTGAAGCTTTCTTT	CSVRKGRDTEAFF
TRBD1	TRBV5-1	TRBJ2-7	NA	TGCGCCAGCAGCTTGGAACCTAACAGGGGCGTCGACGAGCAGTACTTC	CASSLEPNRGVDEQYF
NA	TRBV20-1	TRBJ1-1	many	TGCAGTGCCCCTCAAGGTGGAGGGAACACTGAAGCTTTCTTT	CSAPQGGGNTEAFF
NA	TRBV20-1	TRBJ2-1	NA	TGCAGTGCTAGAGTTGCCGGAGGGGCTTACTACAATGAGCAGTTCTTC	CSARVAGGAYYNEQFF
NA	TRBV9	TRBJ1-3	many	TGTGCCAGCAGCGCCTTCGATAGTAGCTCTGGAAACACCATATATTTT	CASSAFDSSSGNTIYF
NA	TRBV20-1	TRBJ2-1	many	TGCAGTGCTAGAGATATGGCTAGCCAAGCCTACAATGAGCAGTTCTTC	CSARDMASQAYNEQFF
TRBD1	TRBV12-3/TRBV12-4	TRBJ1-2	many	TGTGCCAGCAGGCCGACAGGGGGCGGCTATGGCTACACCTTC	CASRPTGGGYGYTF
NA	TRBV20-1	TRBJ1-5	many	TGCAGTGCTAGAGAACCACAGGGACGACAGCCCCAGCATTTT	CSAREPQGRQPQHF
NA	TRBV10-3	TRBJ2-7	NA	TGTGCCATCAGTGTGGGGTCCCTCGAGCAGTACTTC	CAISVGSLEQYF
TRBD1	TRBV29-1	TRBJ2-7	NA	TGCAGCGCAAATGCCGGGACAGGGGCTGACGAGCAGTACTTC	CSANAGTGADEQYF
NA	TRBV12-3/TRBV12-4	TRBJ2-3	NA	TGTGCCAGCAGTTCAGGGTGGTACGCAGATACGCAGTATTTT	CASSSGWYADTQYF
NA	TRBV28	TRBJ1-6	NA	TGTGCCAGCAGTTTAGGGCAGGGTGGAGCACCCCTCCACTTT	CASSLGQGGAPLHF
TRBD2	TRBV7-3	TRBJ2-1	NA	TGTGCCAGCGGACTAGCACTGTACAATGAGCAGTTCTTC	CASGLALYNEQFF
NA	TRBV29-1	TRBJ1-5	many	TGCAGCGCTCAACAGGGCAATCAGCCCCAGCATTTT	CSAQQGNQPQHF
TRBD2	TRBV24-1	TRBJ2-3	many	TGTGCCACCAGTGACGCTAGCGGGGGGGACACAGATACGCAGTATTTT	CATSDASGGDTDTQYF
TRBD2	TRBV29-1	TRBJ2-1	few	TGCAGCGTAGTGAAATACGGGACTAGCGCGGGCGATGAGCAGTTCTTC	CSVVKYGTSAGDEQFF
NA	TRBV5-6	TRBJ2-5	NA	TGTGCCAGCAGCTTGGTTGGCGGGGAAGAGACCCAGTACTTC	CASSLVGGEETQYF
NA	TRBV20-1	TRBJ2-5	few	TGCAGTGCTGGGGAGTTGGACACCCAAGAGACCCAGTACTTC	CSAGELDTQETQYF
TRBD1	TRBV9	TRBJ2-1	NA	TGTGCCAGCAGCGCAGAGGGACAGGGCTATACTGAGCAGTTCTTC	CASSAEGQGYTEQFF
TRBD2	TRBV11-1	TRBJ2-3	many	TGTGCCAGCAGCCACGCCCGACTAGCGGGCGCCGCCCCAGATACGCAGTATTTT	CASSHARLAGAAPDTQYF
NA	TRBV7-9	TRBJ1-6	NA	TGTGCCAGCAGCCTAATCGGTAATAATTCACCCCTCCACTTT	CASSLIGNNSPLHF
NA	TRBV6-1	TRBJ2-2	many	TGTGCCAGCAGCCGACAGGTCACCGGGGAGCTGTTTTTT	CASSRQVTGELFF
NA	TRBV3-1	TRBJ1-2	many	TGTGCCAGCAGCCAATCAACAGTGGGCTATGGCTACACCTTC	CASSQSTVGYGYTF
NA	TRBV3-1	TRBJ2-1	NA	TGTGCCAGCAGCCAAGGGCACCGCGGTAATGAGCAGTTCTTC	CASSQGHRGNEQFF
NA	TRBV6-1	TRBJ2-3	once	TGTGCCAGCAGTCCCCGGGCACGAAGCACAGATACGCAGTATTTT	CASSPRARSTDTQYF
TRBD1	TRBV18	TRBJ2-5	NA	TGTGCCAGCTCACCCCCCGACAGGGGCCCACGGACCCAGTACTTC	CASSPPDRGPRTQYF
NA	TRBV10-3	TRBJ2-5	few	TGTGCCATCAGACTCGGACCGGGAGAGACCCAGTACTTC	CAIRLGPGETQYF
NA	TRBV5-4	TRBJ2-3	NA	TGTGCCAGCAGCTTTAAGGGGGAGAGCACAGATACGCAGTATTTT	CASSFKGESTDTQYF
TRBD2	TRBV20-1	TRBJ2-3	many	TGCAGTGCTACTAGCGGGGGCCGCACAGATACGCAGTATTTT	CSATSGGRTDTQYF
TRBD1	TRBV29-1	TRBJ2-2	many	TGCAGCGTCCGGACAGGCACGAACACCGGGGAGCTGTTTTTT	CSVRTGTNTGELFF
NA	TRBV15	TRBJ2-6	NA	TGTGCCACCAGCAGAGATCTTCTTGGGGCCAACGTCCTGACTTTC	CATSRDLLGANVLTF
TRBD1	TRBV20-1	TRBJ1-2	many	TGCAGTGCTAGGGGACAGAGGGCGATGGAATTGGGCTACACCTTC	CSARGQRAMELGYTF
TRBD1	TRBV29-1	TRBJ2-7	few	TGCAGCGTCGACACAGGGGGCTCCTACGAGCAGTACTTC	CSVDTGGSYEQYF
NA	TRBV20-1	TRBJ2-2	many	TGCAGTGCTAGACAAAAACGGGCCGGGGAGCTGTTTTTT	CSARQKRAGELFF
TRBD1	TRBV29-1	TRBJ2-3	few	TGCAGCGCCCCCGGGACAGGGTATCCAGATACGCAGTATTTT	CSAPGTGYPDTQYF
NA	TRBV25-1	TRBJ2-1	NA	TGTGCCGCATGGGGCTCCTACAATGAGCAGTTCTTC	CAAWGSYNEQFF
NA	TRBV10-3	TRBJ2-7	many	TGTGCCATCAGTGCAAACTCAGCGGTTGCCAACTCCTACGAGCAGTACTTC	CAISANSAVANSYEQYF
NA	TRBV20-1	TRBJ2-7	NA	TGCAGTGTCAGCCGGTCCCCCTACGAGCAGTACTTC	CSVSRSPYEQYF
NA	TRBV20-1	TRBJ2-3	NA	TGCAGTGCTCCCAGGAGGGAAACAGATACGCAGTATTTT	CSAPRRETDTQYF
TRBD2	TRBV20-1	TRBJ2-7	NA	TGCAGTGCTAGTGGGAGCGGGGGGTTTTCCTACGAGCAGTACTTC	CSASGSGGFSYEQYF